This T cell receptor (beta chain) was recovered during a study of shared clonotypes between healthy human individuals (TCRdb year 2020). Background for the entire study: A couple of women and three men aged 18 to 49 years were included in the cohort. To increase sequencing depth and limit assay-specific biases, different laboratories used diverse techniques to prepare libraries and sequence TCR repertoires. To estimate repertoire size and how much clonotype sharing occurs between individuals, the study deeply sequenced the blood TCR repertoires of 4 to 6 healthy adults. For each donor, CD4 naive and CD4 memory were each given three plates, CD8 naive was given two plates, and CD8 memory was given one plate. Per donor, leukapheresis produced somewhere between about 0.9 and 10 billion PBMCs.

Germline trimming: 3 bases from V, 5 bases from J; junction bases outside gene matches: 3. According to the germline V gene, CDR1 reads LGHNA and CDR2 reads YNFKEQ. The CDR3 measures 14 amino acids from cysteine to phenylalanine. CDR3 DNA only is kept here, 42 bases in frame from base 1. In the case of this clone: The antigen this receptor binds is unknown. There are no base qualities to consult, and no much larger clone falls within one base.

Results the study describes overall, beyond this receptor: Based on pairwise subsampling, the degree of clonotype sharing among donors was expected to be affected by sequencing depth. Incomplete sequencing was indicated by rarefaction of sorted-subset datasets, despite the large sequencing depth. Only blood was sampled, and tissue TCR repertoires likely differ from those in blood. About 5% of naive CD4, around 3.5% of naive CD8, about 2.4% of memory CD4, and roughly 0.4% of memory CD8 clonotypes were shared across several donors. Naive subsets generally had larger estimated clonotype richness than memory subsets. Clonotypes shared by all four sorted-subset donors showed higher generation probabilities than non-shared clonotypes. The small number of donors limited the genetic and exposure-history diversity represented.

Using the deep immunoSEQ assay, TCR CDR3 regions were amplified from genomic DNA by multiplex PCR. Extracted genomic DNA from each cell subset was spread evenly across all wells of several immunoSEQ 96-well plates, with each plate serving as a replicate. For sorted subsets, roughly 190 ng of genomic DNA, equivalent to 30,000 or so T cell genomes, went into each replicate PCR. The purified libraries were quantified using a Qubit 3.0 fluorometer, sized with a Bioanalyzer 2100, and then quantified again using the KAPA Library Quantification kit. Every immunoSEQ 96-well plate was sequenced on a dedicated single-read 150-cycle Illumina NextSeq 550 flow cell. The paper's processing steps were these. Because the immunoSEQ output included only junctional sequences and no quality scores, the filtering could not be the same as the filtering used for full-length reads. To assign V/J genes and CDR3, sequences were annotated using PyIR, a Python wrapper for IgBLAST v1.9, with IMGT germline references. Any read was removed if the V/J assignment was weak (E-value above 1e-6), the CDR3 was missing, or the read contained stop codons, out-of-frame junctions, or ambiguous translated residues. V3J clonotypes were defined as sequences sharing the same inferred V gene, J gene, and CDR3 amino acid sequence. Percentage overlap between repertoires was computed as shared unique clonotypes divided by the size of the smaller repertoire. Three approaches were used to assess repertoire richness: RTK rarefaction, the Chao1 estimator, and Recon v2.1 estimates of unobserved clonotypes. Generation probabilities were computed with OLGA for all TCRbeta clonotypes obtained by the gDNA method from a handful of donors. This is the immuneACCESS table as TCRdb keeps it, with only in-frame sequences that have V and J called. A part of the clones is gone; compared with another copy, unresolved V genes explain less than half, and the rest is unexplained. V and J calls plus clone size are reproduced from that table; the DNA served to infer D and trimming. For this sample the table gives about 580,000 clones, of which roughly 98% were detected only once. Of the sample, around 0.3% falls within the top ten clones.

CD8 naive samples consisted of CD45RO-negative cells that were positively selected for CCR7, yielding a CD45RA+CCR7+ population without TemRA cells. Donors were healthy HIV-negative adults with no recently reported acute infections or vaccinations. All donors were Caucasian adults living in Nashville, Tennessee, USA. Blood was collected by leukapheresis, and PBMCs were isolated by Ficoll-Histopaque density gradient centrifugation and then cryopreserved in liquid nitrogen vapor phase. Purity and quantity of every magnetically sorted T cell population were checked by analytical flow cytometry. Genomic DNA was isolated from every sorted fraction and measured by UV absorbance on a Nanodrop 2000c.

This receptor was taken from a man aged 25 to 40 in good health. Sequencing was done on a sample of naive CD8+ T cells sorted from blood. The cell subset or site label corresponds to: CD45RA+CCR7+. The rearrangement joined TRBV4-2 to TRBJ2-5, and 10 bases in between align with TRBD2. The DNA reads as follows: TGTGCCAGCAGCCACCCGGGACTAGCGGAGACCCAGTACTTC. Its protein is CASSHPGLAETQYF.